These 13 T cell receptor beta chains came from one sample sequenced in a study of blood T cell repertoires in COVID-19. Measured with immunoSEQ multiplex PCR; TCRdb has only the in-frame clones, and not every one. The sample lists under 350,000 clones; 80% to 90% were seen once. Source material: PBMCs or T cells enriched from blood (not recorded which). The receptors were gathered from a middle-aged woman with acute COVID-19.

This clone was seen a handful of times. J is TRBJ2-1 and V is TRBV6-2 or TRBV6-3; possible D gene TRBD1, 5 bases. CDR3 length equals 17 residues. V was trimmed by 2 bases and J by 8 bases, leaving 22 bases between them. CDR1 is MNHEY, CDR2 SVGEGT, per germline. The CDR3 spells CASSYGQVGAPVDEQFF. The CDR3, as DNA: TGTGCCAGCAGTTACGGCCAGGTAGGGGCCCCAGTAGATGAGCAGTTCTTC.

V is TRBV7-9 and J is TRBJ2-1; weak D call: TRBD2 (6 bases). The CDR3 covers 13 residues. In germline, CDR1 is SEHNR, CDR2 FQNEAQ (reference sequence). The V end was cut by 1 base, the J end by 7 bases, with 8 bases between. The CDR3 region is CASSLDAGNEQFF. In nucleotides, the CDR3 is TGTGCCAGCAGCTTAGATGCGGGGAATGAGCAGTTCTTC.

CDR3 sequence (DNA): TGTGCCACCAGCACCCTATCGGGTGAGGCGGGGTCCTACAATGAGCAGTTCTTC. Amino acid sequence: CATSTLSGEAGSYNEQFF. The rearrangement uses TRBV15 and TRBJ2-1, with D perhaps TRBD2 (6 bases). Trimming pared 4 bases from V and 1 base from J, leaving 20 bases between. CDR1 is LNHNV, CDR2 YYDKDF, per germline (reference sequence). The CDR3 sequence is 18 residues long.

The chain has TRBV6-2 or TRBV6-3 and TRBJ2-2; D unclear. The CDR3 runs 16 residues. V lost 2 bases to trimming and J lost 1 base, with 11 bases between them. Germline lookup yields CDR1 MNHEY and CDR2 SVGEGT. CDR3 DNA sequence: TGTGCCAGCAGTTACGGGCAGGCGATGAACACCGGGGAGCTGTTTTTT. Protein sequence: CASSYGQAMNTGELFF.

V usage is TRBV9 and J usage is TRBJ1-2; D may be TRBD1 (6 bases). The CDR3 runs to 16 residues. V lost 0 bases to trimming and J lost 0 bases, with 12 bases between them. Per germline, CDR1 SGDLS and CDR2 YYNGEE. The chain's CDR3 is CASSVAVTGANYGYTF. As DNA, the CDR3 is TGTGCCAGCAGCGTAGCTGTGACAGGAGCTAACTATGGCTACACCTTC.

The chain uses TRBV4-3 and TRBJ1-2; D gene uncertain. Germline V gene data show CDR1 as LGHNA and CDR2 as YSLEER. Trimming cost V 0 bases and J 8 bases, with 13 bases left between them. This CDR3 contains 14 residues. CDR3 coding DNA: TGCGCCAGCAGCCAAGAGAGATACTCTATGGGCTACACCTTC. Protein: CASSQERYSMGYTF.

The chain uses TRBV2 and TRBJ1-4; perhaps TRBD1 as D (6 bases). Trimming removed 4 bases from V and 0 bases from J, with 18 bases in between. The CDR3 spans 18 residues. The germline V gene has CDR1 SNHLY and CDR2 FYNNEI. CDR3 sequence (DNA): TGTGCCAGCAGTGCTAACCTCGGACAGCGGCCAACTAATGAAAAACTGTTTTTT. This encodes CASSANLGQRPTNEKLFF.

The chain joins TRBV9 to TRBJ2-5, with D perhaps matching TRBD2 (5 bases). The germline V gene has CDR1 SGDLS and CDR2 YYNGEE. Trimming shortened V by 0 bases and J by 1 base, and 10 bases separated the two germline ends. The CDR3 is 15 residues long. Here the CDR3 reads CASSVGLGVQETQYF. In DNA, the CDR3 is TGTGCCAGCAGCGTAGGACTCGGGGTCCAAGAGACCCAGTACTTC.

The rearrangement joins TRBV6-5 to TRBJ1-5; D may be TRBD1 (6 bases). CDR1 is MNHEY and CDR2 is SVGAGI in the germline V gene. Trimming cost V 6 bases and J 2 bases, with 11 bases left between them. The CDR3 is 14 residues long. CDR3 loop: CASSGGQRNQPQHF. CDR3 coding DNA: TGTGCCAGCAGCGGAGGACAGCGCAATCAGCCCCAGCATTTT.

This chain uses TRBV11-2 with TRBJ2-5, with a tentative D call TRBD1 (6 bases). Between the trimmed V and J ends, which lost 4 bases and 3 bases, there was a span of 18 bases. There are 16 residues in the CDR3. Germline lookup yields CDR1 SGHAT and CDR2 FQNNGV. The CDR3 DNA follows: TGTGCCAGCAGCTCACTTACGTACAGGGTCGAAGAGACCCAGTACTTC. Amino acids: CASSSLTYRVEETQYF.

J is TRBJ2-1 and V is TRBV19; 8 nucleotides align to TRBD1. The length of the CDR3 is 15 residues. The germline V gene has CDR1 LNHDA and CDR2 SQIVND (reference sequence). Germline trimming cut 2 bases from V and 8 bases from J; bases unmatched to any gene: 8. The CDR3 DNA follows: TGTGCCAGTAGTATATTCGGCGGACAGGGCGATGAGCAGTTCTTC. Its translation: CASSIFGGQGDEQFF.

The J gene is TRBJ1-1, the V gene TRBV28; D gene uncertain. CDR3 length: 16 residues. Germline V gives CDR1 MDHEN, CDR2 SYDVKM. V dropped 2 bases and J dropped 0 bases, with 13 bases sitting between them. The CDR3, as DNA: TGTGCCAGCAGTTTACGTCGCGGGATCATGAACACTGAAGCTTTCTTT. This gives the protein CASSLRRGIMNTEAFF.

As DNA, the CDR3 is TGCGCCAGCAGTCAATCGGAGGGTAGAGGTAATGAAAAACTGTTTTTT. Its translation is CASSQSEGRGNEKLFF. V gene TRBV23-1 combines with J gene TRBJ1-4; D call uncertain. TRBV23-1 qualifies as an ORF whose function is uncertain. CDR3 size: 16 residues. The ends were cut back, 0 bases at V and 4 bases at J, with 12 bases in the middle.